The clone carrying this T cell receptor (beta chain) is labeled medium-sized (0.01 to 0.1%). This sample stems from a study of graft-versus-host responses after intestinal transplantation. Study overall: The study gave all recipients anti-thymocyte globulin induction, then tacrolimus and steroids for three to four years.

The protocol was immunoSEQ multiplex PCR, while the TCRdb copy is restricted to in-frame clones and leaves out a portion. The table has approximately 21,000 clones, 56% seen once. Germline values: CDR1 MNHEY, CDR2 SVGAGI. The CDR3 extends over 15 amino acids. V lost 6 bases and J lost 0, with 12 bases in between. The authors plated approximately 200,000 CFSE-labeled responder cells with approximately 200,000 irradiated, violet-dye-labeled stimulator cells. This chain links TRBV6-5 with TRBJ1-3; no clear D gene. This specimen was alloreactive CD4+ T cells from a mixed lymphocyte reaction culture, taken before intestinal transplant. Subset defined: CFSE-low proliferating T cells sorted from roughly 6-day pre-transplant mixed lymphocyte reaction (GvH or HvG direction). This TCR was sampled from a human patient who received an intestinal transplant. Written as DNA, the CDR3 is TGTGCCAGCAGGGGCCCCGCTACCTCTGGAAACACCATATATTTT. Protein: CASRGPATSGNTIYF.